This record covers a single TCR beta chain. The source of the sample is a study of cytomegalovirus exposure and HLA in healthy donors. The V gene's germline CDR1 is SGHRS and CDR2 YFSETQ. V shed 6 bases and J 3 bases; nucleotides not matched to a gene: 12. There are 16 residues in the CDR3. This PCR relied on a set of 60 Vbeta primers and 13 Jbeta primers. The table came from immunoSEQ multiplex PCR; TCRdb's copy has only in-frame clones and leaves some out. The sample lists around 150,000 clones; about 75% were seen once. This receptor was taken from a woman between 45 and 60 years old in good health and CMV-seropositive. The sequenced sample was PBMCs. This chain links TRBV5-1 with TRBJ2-5; 9 bases line up with TRBD1. In DNA form, the CDR3 reads TGCGCCAGCACGCGGGGTTTGGGACAGGGAGAAGAGACCCAGTACTTC. Translating it yields CASTRGLGQGEETQYF.